This TCR beta chain was observed in a study of T cell clones after liver transplantation. The V gene's germline CDR1 is SGHTA and CDR2 FQGTGA. The CDR3 loop spans 15 amino acids. With 6 bases removed from V and 1 base from J, the gap between germline ends came to 12 bases. Sequenced by immunoSEQ multiplex PCR; TCRdb stores in-frame clones only, minus some. This sample carries about 45,000 clones, roughly 86% of them seen once, and the ten largest clones take over 2%. The chain combines TRBV7-3 with TRBJ2-2, with D tentatively TRBD2 (6 bases). The source of this sequence is a human patient who received a liver transplant. The T cells may partly be graft donor cells. Sequencing used CD4+ T cells from blood, obtained 24 months after liver transplant. The CDR3 here is CASRIAEMNTGELFF. The CDR3 coding sequence is TGTGCCAGCAGGATAGCGGAGATGAACACCGGGGAGCTGTTTTTT.